A single sample gave rise to the 12 T cell receptor beta chains below, sequenced in a study of blood T cell repertoires in COVID-19. Some clones are missing from TCRdb's copy, which holds only in-frame ones; the method was immunoSEQ multiplex PCR. The sample consists of more than 200,000 clones, roughly 84% of them appearing once. The sequenced material came from peripheral blood. These receptors were collected from a woman in her forties who had recovered from COVID-19.

This clone was seen once. The chain recombines TRBV15 with TRBJ2-3, with TRBD2 identical over 8 bases. With V trimmed by 0 bases and J by 5 bases, 7 bases remained unmatched. Germline CDR1 reads LNHNV; CDR2 reads YYDKDF (reference sequence). This CDR3 region has 16 residues. CDR3 sequence: CATSRDGVAGGDTQYF. In nucleotides, the CDR3 is TGTGCCACCAGCAGAGATGGGGTTGCGGGGGGAGATACGCAGTATTTT.

The chain is built from TRBV29-1 and TRBJ2-3; D remains unclear. Trimming cost V 3 bases and J 0 bases, with 4 bases left between them. The V gene's germline CDR1 is SQVTM and CDR2 ANQGSEA. The CDR3 extends over 12 amino acids. The CDR3 nucleotides read TGCAGCGTTGAGGGCAGCACAGATACGCAGTATTTT. Translating gives CSVEGSTDTQYF.

This clone was recorded once. The V gene is TRBV3-1 (or the pseudogene TRBV3-2), the J gene TRBJ2-5; a possible D gene is TRBD1 (6 bases). Germline V gene sequence: CDR1 LGHDT, CDR2 YNNKEL (reference sequence). Between the trimmed V and J ends, which lost 1 base and 5 bases, there was a span of 14 bases. The CDR3 is made up of 15 amino acids. This CDR3 is CASSQGSGVGETQYF. In DNA, the CDR3 is TGTGCCAGCAGCCAAGGGTCAGGGGTTGGCGAGACCCAGTACTTC.

This clone was detected ten times or more. The junction departs from germline at one end; a sequencing error may be responsible. CDR3 protein: CASSYLAGGQKTQYF. The CDR3 coding sequence is TGTGCCAGCAGCTACTTAGCGGGGGGCCAAAAGACCCAGTACTTC. This chain joins TRBV5-6 and TRBJ2-5; 10 bases are shared with TRBD2. The CDR3 runs to 15 residues. The V gene's germline CDR1 is SGHDT and CDR2 YYEEEE.

V is TRBV9 and J is TRBJ2-1, with 9 positions matching TRBD2. The junction had 6 bases not matched to a gene; V was cut back by 0 bases and J by 5 bases. Germline V gives CDR1 SGDLS, CDR2 YYNGEE. The CDR3 consists of 16 residues. The CDR3 bases are TGTGCCAGCAGCGTAGAACCCCAGCGGGGGGACAATGAGCAGTTCTTC. Its protein is CASSVEPQRGDNEQFF.

Of note for this clone: Distinct nucleotide sequences in the sample also encode this CDR3. V usage is TRBV7-2 and J usage is TRBJ1-1; D remains unclear. The CDR3 runs 14 residues. Germline V CDR1 and CDR2: SGHTA, FQGNSA. Trimming removed 2 bases from V and 1 base from J, with 8 bases in between. The CDR3 nucleotides read TGTGCCAGCAGCTTACTGGGGAGGAACACTGAAGCTTTCTTT. It encodes CASSLLGRNTEAFF.

The J gene is TRBJ2-1, the V gene TRBV3-1 (or the pseudogene TRBV3-2), with 11 bases matching TRBD2. J lost 10 bases, V lost 4 bases, and 9 bases had no gene match. Germline values: CDR1 LGHDT, CDR2 YNNKEL (reference sequence). The CDR3 length is 15 residues. The CDR3 DNA reads TGTGCCAGCAGCCCCCTACTAGCGGGGGAGGGAGAGCAGTTCTTC. Protein: CASSPLLAGEGEQFF.

The chain joins TRBV11-3 to TRBJ2-7; weak D call: TRBD1 (6 bases). This CDR3 is 16 amino acids long. CDR1 is SGHNT and CDR2 is YENEEA in the germline V gene. The V and J ends lost 5 bases and 3 bases respectively, with 20 bases between them. The CDR3 nucleotides read TGTGCCAGCAGCCCCTATAAGGGGGAAGTTTTCTACGAGCAGTACTTC. This sequence encodes CASSPYKGEVFYEQYF.

The V and J genes are TRBV4-3 and TRBJ2-3; 10 bases map to TRBD1. Trimming cost V 0 bases and J 1 base; bases outside gene matches: 7. Germline CDR1 reads LGHNA; CDR2 reads YSLEER. This CDR3 contains 18 residues. The CDR3 nucleotides are TGCGCCAGCAGCCAAGATTCGACAGGGGGCCTGGGCACAGATACGCAGTATTTT. This gives the protein CASSQDSTGGLGTDTQYF.

The chain is built from TRBV10-3 and TRBJ2-2; TRBD1 aligns across 7 bases. Trimming took 6 bases from V and 2 from J; bases not matched to a gene: 6. CDR3 length equals 15 residues. The germline V gene has CDR1 ENHRY and CDR2 SYGVKD. The DNA of the CDR3 is TGTGCCATCAGGGCCTGGGACAGAAACACCGGGGAGCTGTTTTTT. Its translation: CAIRAWDRNTGELFF.

The chain couples TRBV11-2 to TRBJ1-2; TRBD1 agrees at 9 bases. CDR3 length equals 17 residues. Germline V gene data show CDR1 as SGHAT and CDR2 as FQNNGV. V dropped 3 bases and J dropped 0; count of bases not matched to a gene: 8. CDR3: CASSFGRGQGANYGYTF. In DNA, the CDR3 is TGTGCCAGCAGCTTTGGGAGGGGACAGGGAGCTAACTATGGCTACACCTTC.

DNA of the CDR3: TGTGCCAGTAGCCGTGGGACTATCCAAGAGACCCAGTACTTC. The encoded protein is CASSRGTIQETQYF. V and J are TRBV19 and TRBJ2-5; 7 bases match TRBD2. From germline, CDR1 is LNHDA and CDR2 SQIVND (reference sequence). V gave up 6 bases and J gave up 1 base; unmatched junction bases: 5. The length of the CDR3 is 14 residues.